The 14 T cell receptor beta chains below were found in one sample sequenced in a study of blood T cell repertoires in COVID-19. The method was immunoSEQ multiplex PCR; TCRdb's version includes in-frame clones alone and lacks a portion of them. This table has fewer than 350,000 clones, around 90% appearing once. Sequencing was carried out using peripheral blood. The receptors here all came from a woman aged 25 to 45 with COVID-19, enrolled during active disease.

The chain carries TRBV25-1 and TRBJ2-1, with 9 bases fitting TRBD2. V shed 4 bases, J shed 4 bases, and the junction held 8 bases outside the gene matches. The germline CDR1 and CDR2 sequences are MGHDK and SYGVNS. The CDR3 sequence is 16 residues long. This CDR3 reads CASSGGLAGTYNEQFF. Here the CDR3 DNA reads TGTGCCAGCAGTGGGGGACTAGCCGGGACATACAATGAGCAGTTCTTC.

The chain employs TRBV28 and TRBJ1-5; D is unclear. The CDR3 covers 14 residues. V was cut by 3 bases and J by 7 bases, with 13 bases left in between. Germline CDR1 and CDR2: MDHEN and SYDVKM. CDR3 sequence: CASSFAGSGQPQHF. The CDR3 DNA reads TGTGCCAGCAGTTTTGCGGGATCCGGGCAGCCCCAGCATTTT.

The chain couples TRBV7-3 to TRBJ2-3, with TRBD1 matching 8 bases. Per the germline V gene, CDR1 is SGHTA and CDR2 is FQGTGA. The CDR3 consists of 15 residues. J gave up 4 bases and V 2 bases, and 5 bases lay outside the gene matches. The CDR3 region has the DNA TGTGCCAGCAGCTTATTTTCAGGGGGCGCAGATACGCAGTATTTT. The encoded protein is CASSLFSGGADTQYF.

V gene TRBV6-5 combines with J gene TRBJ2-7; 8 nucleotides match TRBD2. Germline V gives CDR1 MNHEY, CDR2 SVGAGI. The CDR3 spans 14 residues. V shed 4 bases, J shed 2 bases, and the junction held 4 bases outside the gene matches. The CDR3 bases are TGTGCCAGCAGTTCTACGGGAGGGCCCTACGAGCAGTACTTC. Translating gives CASSSTGGPYEQYF.

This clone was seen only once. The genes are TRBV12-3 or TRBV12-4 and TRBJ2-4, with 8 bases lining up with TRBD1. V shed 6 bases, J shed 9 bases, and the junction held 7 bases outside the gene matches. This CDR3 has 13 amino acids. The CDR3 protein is CASRRQGSGIQYF. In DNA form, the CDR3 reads TGTGCCAGCAGGCGACAGGGGTCAGGCATTCAGTACTTC.

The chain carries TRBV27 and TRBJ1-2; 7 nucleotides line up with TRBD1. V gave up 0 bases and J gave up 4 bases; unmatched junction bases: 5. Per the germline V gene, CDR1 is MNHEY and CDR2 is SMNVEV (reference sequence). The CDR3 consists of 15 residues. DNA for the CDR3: TGTGCCAGCAGTTTATCGAGGGGGCTAGGCTATGGCTACACCTTC. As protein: CASSLSRGLGYGYTF.

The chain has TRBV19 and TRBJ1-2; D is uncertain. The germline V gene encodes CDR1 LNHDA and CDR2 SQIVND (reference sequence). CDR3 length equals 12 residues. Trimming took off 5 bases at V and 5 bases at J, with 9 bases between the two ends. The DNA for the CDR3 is TGTGCCAGTAGTCCTCCTTTTTATGGCTACACCTTC. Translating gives CASSPPFYGYTF.

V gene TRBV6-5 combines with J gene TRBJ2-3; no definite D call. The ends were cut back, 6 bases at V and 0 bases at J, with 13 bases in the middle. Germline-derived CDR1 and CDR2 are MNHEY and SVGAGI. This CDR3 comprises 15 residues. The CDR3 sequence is CASSLTSTSTDTQYF. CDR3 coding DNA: TGTGCCAGCAGCCTTACCTCCACTAGCACAGATACGCAGTATTTT.

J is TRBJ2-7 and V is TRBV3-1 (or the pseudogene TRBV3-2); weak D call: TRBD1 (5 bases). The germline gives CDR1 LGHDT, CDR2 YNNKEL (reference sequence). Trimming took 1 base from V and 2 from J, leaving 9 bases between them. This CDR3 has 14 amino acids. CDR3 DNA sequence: TGTGCCAGCAGCCAAGGACAGATCGCCTACGAGCAGTACTTC. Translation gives CASSQGQIAYEQYF.

The CDR3 sequence: CASSDPRFSNTEAFF. Here the CDR3 DNA reads TGCGCCAGCAGTGATCCCAGGTTTTCGAACACTGAAGCTTTCTTT. J is TRBJ1-1 and V is TRBV10-1; no clear D gene. There are 15 residues in the CDR3. Trimming stripped 3 bases from V and 1 base from J, with 12 bases between. Germline CDR1 WNHNN, CDR2 SYGVQD (reference sequence).

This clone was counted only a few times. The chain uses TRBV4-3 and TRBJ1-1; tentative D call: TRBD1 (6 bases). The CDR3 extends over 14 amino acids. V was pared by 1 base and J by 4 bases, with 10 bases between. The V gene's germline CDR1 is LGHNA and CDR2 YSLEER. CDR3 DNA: TGCGCCAGCAGCCAAGGTCAGGGGAGCACTGAAGCTTTCTTT. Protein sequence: CASSQGQGSTEAFF.

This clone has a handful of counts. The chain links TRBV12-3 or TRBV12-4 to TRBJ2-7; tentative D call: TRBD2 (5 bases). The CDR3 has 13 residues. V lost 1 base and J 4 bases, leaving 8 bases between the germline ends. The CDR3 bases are TGTGCCAGCAGTTTAGAGGAGGTATACGAGCAGTACTTC. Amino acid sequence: CASSLEEVYEQYF.

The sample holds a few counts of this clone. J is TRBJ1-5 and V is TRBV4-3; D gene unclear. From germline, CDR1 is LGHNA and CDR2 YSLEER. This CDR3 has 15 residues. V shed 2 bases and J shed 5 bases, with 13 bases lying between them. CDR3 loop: CASSQSRSVDQPQHF. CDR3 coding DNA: TGCGCCAGCAGCCAAAGCAGGTCCGTCGATCAGCCCCAGCATTTT.

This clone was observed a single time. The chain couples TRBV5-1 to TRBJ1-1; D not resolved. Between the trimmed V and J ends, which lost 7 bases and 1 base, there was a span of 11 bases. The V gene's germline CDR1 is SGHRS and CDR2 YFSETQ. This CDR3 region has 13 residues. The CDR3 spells CASRLTQNTEAFF. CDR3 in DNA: TGCGCCAGCCGACTTACGCAGAACACTGAAGCTTTCTTT.